These T cell receptor beta chains were read from a single sample in a study of shared clonotypes between healthy human individuals. Assay used: immunoSEQ multiplex PCR; TCRdb lists only in-frame clones, some missing. Among around 510,000 clones, roughly four fifths were seen once, and the ten largest hold around 12%. The material sequenced was PBMCs. Receptors were obtained from a middle-aged woman in good health. Some clones in this sample may be carry-over from other donors' samples. CDR3s include the opening cysteine and the closing phenylalanine or tryptophan. D genes are given only for firm matches. For some rows the clone size is stated as once, few or many, or as a class when expanded; others skip it.

v_gene: TRBV11-3
abundance: NA
j_gene: TRBJ1-2
d_gene: NA
CDR3nt: TGTGCCAGCAGCCGGAGAGGACGGGACTATGGCTACACCTTC
CDR3aa: CASSRRGRDYGYTF

v_gene: TRBV5-1
abundance: once
j_gene: TRBJ2-7
d_gene: TRBD1
CDR3nt: TGCGCCAGCAGCTTGGGGGACAGGGTAAACTACGAGCAGTACTTC
CDR3aa: CASSLGDRVNYEQYF

v_gene: TRBV13
abundance: NA
j_gene: TRBJ1-1
d_gene: NA
CDR3nt: TGTGCCAGCAGCTCAGAGGGACGGAGTGAAGCTTTCTTT
CDR3aa: CASSSEGRSEAFF

v_gene: TRBV7-2
abundance: NA
j_gene: TRBJ2-1
d_gene: TRBD2
CDR3nt: TGTGCCAGCAGCAGACGGGACAGTCACCTAGCGGGAGCACGAAATGAGCAGTTCTTC
CDR3aa: CASSRRDSHLAGARNEQFF

v_gene: TRBV10-2
abundance: NA
j_gene: TRBJ1-5
d_gene: NA
CDR3nt: TGCGCCAGCATTGGGAGCAATCAGCCCCAGCATTTT
CDR3aa: CASIGSNQPQHF

v_gene: TRBV29-1
abundance: NA
j_gene: TRBJ2-7
d_gene: TRBD1
CDR3nt: TGCAGCGTTGTAAGGCAGGGGGCAGGCGAGCAGTACTTC
CDR3aa: CSVVRQGAGEQYF

v_gene: TRBV7-2
abundance: NA
j_gene: TRBJ2-5
d_gene: NA
CDR3nt: TGTGCCAGCAGCTTATACAGCCAAGAGACCCAGTACTTC
CDR3aa: CASSLYSQETQYF

v_gene: TRBV7-6
abundance: NA
j_gene: TRBJ1-4
d_gene: TRBD1
CDR3nt: TGTGCCAGCAGCTTAGCTAACTATGGGACAGATAATGAAAAACTGTTTTTT
CDR3aa: CASSLANYGTDNEKLFF

v_gene: TRBV6-5
abundance: NA
j_gene: TRBJ2-7
d_gene: NA
CDR3nt: TGTGCCAGCAGCCCAGTCAGGCCGTCCTACGAGCAGTACTTC
CDR3aa: CASSPVRPSYEQYF

v_gene: TRBV10-3
abundance: NA
j_gene: TRBJ2-5
d_gene: NA
CDR3nt: TGTGCCATCACTCCAGGGTTGGAAGAGACCCAGTACTTC
CDR3aa: CAITPGLEETQYF

v_gene: TRBV7-3
abundance: NA
j_gene: TRBJ2-1
d_gene: TRBD1
CDR3nt: TGTGCCAGCAGCTCGGGACAGACTCATGAGCAGTTCTTC
CDR3aa: CASSSGQTHEQFF

v_gene: TRBV5-1
abundance: NA
j_gene: TRBJ1-5
d_gene: TRBD1
CDR3nt: TGCGAGGGGCAGCCGGACAGGGGCCAGTATAGCAATCAGCCCCAGCATTTT
CDR3aa: CEGQPDRGQYSNQPQHF

v_gene: TRBV19
abundance: NA
j_gene: TRBJ2-1
d_gene: NA
CDR3nt: TGTGCCAGTAGTATAGGGACGCGGCTCAATGAGCAGTTCTTC
CDR3aa: CASSIGTRLNEQFF

v_gene: TRBV5-1
abundance: NA
j_gene: TRBJ2-2
d_gene: NA
CDR3nt: TGCGCCAGCAGCTCCCGGGGAGGGGGGAACACCGGGGAGCTGTTTTTT
CDR3aa: CASSSRGGGNTGELFF

v_gene: TRBV6-5
abundance: NA
j_gene: TRBJ2-2
d_gene: NA
CDR3nt: TGTGCCAGCAGTTACACTCGACGGGAGAGCACCGGGGAGCTGTTTTTT
CDR3aa: CASSYTRRESTGELFF

v_gene: TRBV7-6
abundance: NA
j_gene: TRBJ2-7
d_gene: TRBD2
CDR3nt: TGTGCCAGCAGCTTAGGAGGCCTAGCGGCCTACTACGAGCAGTACTTC
CDR3aa: CASSLGGLAAYYEQYF

v_gene: TRBV18
abundance: NA
j_gene: TRBJ1-1
d_gene: NA
CDR3nt: TGTGCCAGCTCACCTGACAGAGACACTGAAGCTTTCTTT
CDR3aa: CASSPDRDTEAFF

v_gene: TRBV5-4
abundance: NA
j_gene: TRBJ2-5
d_gene: NA
CDR3nt: TGTGCCAGCAGCTTGAGGCAGCAAGAGACCCAGTACTTC
CDR3aa: CASSLRQQETQYF

v_gene: TRBV29-1
abundance: once
j_gene: TRBJ1-2
d_gene: NA
CDR3nt: TGCAGCGTTGAGCCACAGGAGTCTAACTATGGCTACACCTTC
CDR3aa: CSVEPQESNYGYTF

v_gene: TRBV27
abundance: NA
j_gene: TRBJ1-2
d_gene: TRBD1
CDR3nt: TGTGCCAGCAGTTTAAGGGGACAGGGGGACTATGGCTACACCTTC
CDR3aa: CASSLRGQGDYGYTF

v_gene: TRBV4-1
abundance: NA
j_gene: TRBJ2-2
d_gene: NA
CDR3nt: TGCGCCAGCAGCCAACTACAGGGAAGGGAGAACGGGGAGCTGTTTTTT
CDR3aa: CASSQLQGRENGELFF

v_gene: TRBV5-4
abundance: NA
j_gene: TRBJ2-7
d_gene: TRBD1
CDR3nt: TGTGCCAGCAGCTTGCCAGGGGGCGCGTACGAGCAGTACTTC
CDR3aa: CASSLPGGAYEQYF

v_gene: TRBV6-1
abundance: NA
j_gene: TRBJ1-1
d_gene: NA
CDR3nt: TGTGCCAGCAGACCCGAACGGACGAACACTGAAGCTTTCTTT
CDR3aa: CASRPERTNTEAFF

v_gene: TRBV6-5
abundance: few
j_gene: TRBJ1-5
d_gene: NA
CDR3nt: TGTGCCACATCCCGCGGGGGCGCGGATCAGCCCCAGCATTTT
CDR3aa: CATSRGGADQPQHF

v_gene: TRBV7-7
abundance: NA
j_gene: TRBJ2-1
d_gene: TRBD2
CDR3nt: TGTGCCAGCAGCTTAGGCCTAGCGGGAGCCGACAATGAGCAGTTCTTC
CDR3aa: CASSLGLAGADNEQFF

v_gene: TRBV4-1
abundance: NA
j_gene: TRBJ1-4
d_gene: NA
CDR3nt: TGCGCCAGCAGCCAAGACTGGGGAATTGATGAAAAACTGTTTTTT
CDR3aa: CASSQDWGIDEKLFF

v_gene: TRBV5-6
abundance: NA
j_gene: TRBJ2-7
d_gene: TRBD2
CDR3nt: TGTGCCAGCAGCGCGACTAGCGGGAGTGGAGAGCAGTACTTC
CDR3aa: CASSATSGSGEQYF

v_gene: TRBV6-1
abundance: few
j_gene: TRBJ2-7
d_gene: NA
CDR3nt: TGTGCCAGCAGTCGCGGAACCTACGAGCAGTACTTC
CDR3aa: CASSRGTYEQYF